This T cell receptor (beta chain) was recovered during a study of identical twins. General study points: These conclusions were based on statistical analysis (cross-sectional, not following the same donors). The study found that models underestimated out-of-frame TCR alpha sharing in monozygotic twins. The study found weaker excess twin sharing in beta out-of-frame sequences.

Using its own MiXCR run on the 5' RACE reads, TCRdb lists one record per CDR3 protein. The sample shows around 530,000 distinct CDR3 sequences, about 15% of them seen only once. In its sample, this clonotype was seen a few times. The antigen remains unidentified. This CDR3 region has 17 residues. Germline V gene sequence: CDR1 SGHRS, CDR2 YFSETQ. With 4 bases clipped from V and 5 bases from J, the junction kept 9 bases outside the gene matches. These data are also associated with another study on yellow fever vaccine responses in identical twins. Turning to that study: Twins reportedly showed a vaccine T cell response that seemed partly convergent and partly personalized.

The sample comprised CD4+ T cells sorted from blood. The origin of this receptor is a woman between 18 and 30 years old in good health. V and J are TRBV5-1 and TRBJ2-3, with 14 bases matching TRBD2. This CDR3 is CASSLTSGGAEGDTQYF. In nucleotides, the CDR3 is TGCGCCAGCAGCCTGACTAGCGGGGGGGCCGAGGGAGATACGCAGTATTTT.